This TCR beta chain was observed in a study of CD8 T cells in Susac syndrome (dated 2019 in TCRdb). Study-wide context: Whether CD8+ T cell activation and differentiation in Susac syndrome was antigen driven was tested using repertoire sequencing. Clonality of the CD8+ T cell repertoire was compared between about a dozen healthy donors, approximately 14 Susac syndrome patients and 15 multiple sclerosis patients.

Peripheral blood CD8+ and CD4+ T cells from healthy donors, Susac syndrome patients and multiple sclerosis patients were profiled using high-throughput TCR beta sequencing. Healthy donors were age- and sex-matched controls. Bulk CD8+ and CD4+ T cells were purified magnetically by negative isolation, whereas CD8+ TEMRA cells were enriched by FACS. Blood was drawn into EDTA tubes, processed within 24 hours, and PBMCs were isolated by density gradient centrifugation. PBMCs intended for TCR sequencing were cryopreserved in liquid nitrogen and were subsequently thawed in a 37 degrees C water bath. A purity of at least 90% was achieved for sorted or isolated CD4+, CD8+ and CD8+ TEMRA cells. Deletion took 5 bases off V and 3 bases off J, with a span of 10 bases between the germline ends. The germline V gene (reference sequence) provides CDR1 SSHAT and CDR2 FNYEAQ. Its CDR3 holds 13 amino acids, cysteine through phenylalanine. Left in the record is the CDR3 DNA by itself, 39 bases read in frame from the first base.

Of note for this clonotype: Its cognate antigen has yet to be identified. It has no much larger one-base neighbor in the sample; base qualities were not kept.

RNA was extracted using the RNeasy kit, and roughly 0.5 to 1 microgram was reverse transcribed with random hexamers. The immunoSEQ multiplex PCR assay, covering 54 Vbeta and 13 Jbeta segments, was used to amplify TCR beta CDR3 regions. Bias from PCR amplification was corrected by using a synthetic template baseline for primer optimization and for computational correction. As for the original processing: Reads were annotated to V, D and J genes per IMGT and analyzed with immunoSEQ Analyzer, keeping only productive sequences. To calculate clonality, Shannon entropy was normalized by log2 of the number of productive unique sequences and then subtracted from one. For each patient and control, public and private clones were evaluated within the 100 most prevalent clones. Susac-specific clones were defined as absent from healthy and MS cohorts, approximately 1,000 published viral clones and other ImmuneACCESS disease sequences. TCRdb trimmed public reads at Q25 via fastp, called clones via MiXCR and kept in-frame beta chains. Rows with a matching CDR3 protein are joined into one entry that keeps the most common DNA and genes. The V and J calls were not made by the authors but by TCRdb's processing. The sample profile shows around 45,000 distinct CDR3 sequences; 85% to 95% of them were found once. 0.41% of the sample belongs to the ten largest clones.

General study outcomes and caveats: The TCR sequencing and HLA analysis was acknowledged to have included a relatively small number of individuals.

The specimen was CD8+ T cells from PBMCs. The chain couples TRBV7-7 to TRBJ2-5; a tentative D call is TRBD2 (5 bases match). This TCR was recovered from a human donor in good health. The CDR3 region has the sequence CASSPDGEETQYF. DNA sequence: TGTGCCAGCAGCCCAGACGGGGAAGAGACCCAGTACTTC.